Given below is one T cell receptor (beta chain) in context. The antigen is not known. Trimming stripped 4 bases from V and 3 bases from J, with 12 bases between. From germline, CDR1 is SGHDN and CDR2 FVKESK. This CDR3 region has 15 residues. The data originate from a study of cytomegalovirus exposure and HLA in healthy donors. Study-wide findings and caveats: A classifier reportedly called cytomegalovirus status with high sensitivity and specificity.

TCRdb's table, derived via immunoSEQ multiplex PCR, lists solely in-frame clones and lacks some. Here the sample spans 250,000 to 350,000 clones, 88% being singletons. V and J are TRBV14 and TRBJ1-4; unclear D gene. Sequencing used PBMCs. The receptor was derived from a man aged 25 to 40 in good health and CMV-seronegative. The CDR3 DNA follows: TGTGCCAGCAGCCTATTGAGGTTGTCTAATGAAAAACTGTTTTTT. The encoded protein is CASSLLRLSNEKLFF.